Listed below are T cell receptor beta chains from one sample, sequenced in a study of blood T cells in healthy people across ages. From the 5' RACE reads, TCRdb called clonotypes with MiXCR, one entry per CDR3 protein. The data show over 550,000 distinct CDR3 sequences, roughly 30% seen once. Sequenced sample: blood. The receptor set was obtained from a woman aged 80 or over in good health. CDR3s include the opening cysteine and the closing phenylalanine or tryptophan. D genes are given only for firm matches. Clone size appears in some rows only: once, few, many, or a class for an expanded clone.

CDR3 protein: CSALTGPYEQYF
CDR3 DNA: TGCAGCGCCCTGACAGGGCCTTACGAGCAGTACTTC
clone size: .
D gene: TRBD1
J gene: TRBJ2-7
V gene: TRBV29-1

CDR3 protein: CASSQGVTGANVLTF
CDR3 DNA: TGTGCCAGCAGCCAAGGAGTTACTGGGGCCAACGTCCTGACTTTC
clone size: many
D gene: .
J gene: TRBJ2-6
V gene: TRBV3-1

CDR3 protein: CSARPGQGQETQYF
CDR3 DNA: TGCAGTGCGAGACCGGGACAGGGACAAGAGACCCAGTACTTC
clone size: many
D gene: TRBD1
J gene: TRBJ2-5
V gene: TRBV20-1

CDR3 protein: CSARESTGIQPQHF
CDR3 DNA: TGCAGTGCTAGAGAATCCACAGGGATCCAGCCCCAGCATTTT
clone size: many
D gene: .
J gene: TRBJ1-5
V gene: TRBV20-1

CDR3 protein: CASRPPTEAEYF
CDR3 DNA: TGTGCCAGCAGACCCCCAACGGAGGCGGAGTACTTC
clone size: .
D gene: .
J gene: TRBJ2-4
V gene: TRBV6-2/TRBV6-3

CDR3 protein: CASSINRVASGELFF
CDR3 DNA: TGTGCCAGTAGTATAAACAGGGTGGCCTCGGGGGAGCTGTTTTTT
clone size: once
D gene: .
J gene: TRBJ2-2
V gene: TRBV19

CDR3 protein: CAGSRGIVRGNTIYF
CDR3 DNA: TGTGCCGGCAGCCGGGGCATCGTGAGAGGAAACACCATATATTTT
clone size: .
D gene: .
J gene: TRBJ1-3
V gene: TRBV21-1

CDR3 protein: CASSYFRTETQYF
CDR3 DNA: TGTGCCAGCAGTTACTTCCGAACGGAGACCCAGTACTTC
clone size: many
D gene: .
J gene: TRBJ2-5
V gene: TRBV6-2/TRBV6-3

CDR3 protein: CASMRRWQNTEAFF
CDR3 DNA: TGTGCCAGCATGAGACGATGGCAGAACACTGAAGCTTTCTTT
clone size: many
D gene: .
J gene: TRBJ1-1
V gene: TRBV2

CDR3 protein: CASSPRLSLVDGYTF
CDR3 DNA: TGTGCCAGCAGTCCCAGACTGTCTTTGGTAGATGGCTACACCTTC
clone size: many
D gene: .
J gene: TRBJ1-2
V gene: TRBV12-3/TRBV12-4